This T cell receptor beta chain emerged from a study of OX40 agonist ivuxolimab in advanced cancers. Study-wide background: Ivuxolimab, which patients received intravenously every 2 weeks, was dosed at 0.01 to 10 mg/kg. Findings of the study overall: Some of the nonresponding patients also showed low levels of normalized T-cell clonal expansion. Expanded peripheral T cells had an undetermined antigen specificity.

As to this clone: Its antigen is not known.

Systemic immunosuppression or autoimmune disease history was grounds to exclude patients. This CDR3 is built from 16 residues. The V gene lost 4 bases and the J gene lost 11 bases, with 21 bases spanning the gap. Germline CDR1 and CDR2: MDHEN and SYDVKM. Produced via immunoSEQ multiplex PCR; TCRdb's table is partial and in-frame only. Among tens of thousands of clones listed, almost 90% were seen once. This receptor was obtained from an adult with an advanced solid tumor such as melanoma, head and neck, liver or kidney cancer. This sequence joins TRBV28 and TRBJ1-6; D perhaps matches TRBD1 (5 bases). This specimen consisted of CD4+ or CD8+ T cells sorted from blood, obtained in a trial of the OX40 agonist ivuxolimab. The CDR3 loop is CASSSIGDPFSTPLHF. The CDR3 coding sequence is TGTGCCAGCAGTTCCATTGGGGACCCCTTTTCGACACCCCTCCACTTT.